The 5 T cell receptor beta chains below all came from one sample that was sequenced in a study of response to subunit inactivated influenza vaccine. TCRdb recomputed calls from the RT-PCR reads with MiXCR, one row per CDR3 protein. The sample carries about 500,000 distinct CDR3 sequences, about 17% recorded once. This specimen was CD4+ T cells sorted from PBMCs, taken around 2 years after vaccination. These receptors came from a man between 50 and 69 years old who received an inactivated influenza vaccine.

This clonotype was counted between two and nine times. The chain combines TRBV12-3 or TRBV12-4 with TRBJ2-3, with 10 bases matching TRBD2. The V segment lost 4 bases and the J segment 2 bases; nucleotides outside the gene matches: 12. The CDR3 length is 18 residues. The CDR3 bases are TGTGCCAGCAGTTCCCGGACTAGCGGTGTCTACATCACAGATACGCAGTATTTT. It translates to CASSSRTSGVYITDTQYF.

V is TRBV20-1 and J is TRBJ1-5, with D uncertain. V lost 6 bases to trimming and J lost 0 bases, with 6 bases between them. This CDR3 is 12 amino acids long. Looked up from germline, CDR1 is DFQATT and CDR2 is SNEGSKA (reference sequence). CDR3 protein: CSAGNSNQPQHF. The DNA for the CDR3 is TGCAGTGCGGGGAATAGCAATCAGCCCCAGCATTTT.

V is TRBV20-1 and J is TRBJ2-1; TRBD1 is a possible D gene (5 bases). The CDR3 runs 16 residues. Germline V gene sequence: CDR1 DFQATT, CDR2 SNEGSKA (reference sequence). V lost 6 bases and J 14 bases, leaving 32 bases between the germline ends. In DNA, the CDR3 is TGCAGTGCCAAAGAGATGGGGCCTATTGGGGAAGGTTTTGAGTTCTTC. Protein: CSAKEMGPIGEGFEFF.

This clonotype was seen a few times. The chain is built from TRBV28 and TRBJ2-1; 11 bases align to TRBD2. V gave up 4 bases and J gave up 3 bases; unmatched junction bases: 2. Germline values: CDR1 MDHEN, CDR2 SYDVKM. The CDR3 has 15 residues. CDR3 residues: CASSYLAGGYNEQFF. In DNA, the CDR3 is TGTGCCAGCAGTTACCTAGCGGGAGGCTACAATGAGCAGTTCTTC.

The CDR3 nucleotides are TGTGCCAGCAGCTTAGTAAGGGACAGTAGACCCCAAAGGGCGGAAGCTTTCTTT. Its protein product is CASSLVRDSRPQRAEAFF. The chain is built from TRBV13 and TRBJ1-1; 7 bases line up with TRBD1. The CDR3 runs to 18 residues. V gave up 1 base and J gave up 8 bases; unmatched junction bases: 19. The germline V gene encodes CDR1 PRHDT and CDR2 FYEKMQ (reference sequence).